The entry below describes one T cell receptor beta chain. There is no known antigen for this receptor. No qualities accompany the bases; no much larger clone lies one base away. This entry comes from a study of T cells after posttransplantation cyclophosphamide (dated by TCRdb to 2016 to 2018). Looking at the study overall: Using TRB sequencing, the study followed how the T cell repertoire reconstituted after myeloablative bone marrow transplantation in which posttransplantation cyclophosphamide served as GVHD prophylaxis. Antigen receptor sequencing was done on samples from about 38 PTCy-treated patients and from roughly 15 related bone marrow donors of those patients. Blood from every one of the roughly 30 PTCy patients who had 1-year posttransplant specimens underwent TRB sequencing. In 3 patients, TRB sequencing was also performed on up to 3 more blood samples taken 2 to 5.2 years after transplant, and in several patients, pretransplant blood was also TRB-sequenced. TRA and TRB clonality were tightly correlated in 9 or 10 samples, so subsequent TCR analyses focused on TRB only. Public TRB sequences were queried against a database of over 3,600 sequences associated with responses to pathogens, tumor antigens, self-antigens and alloantigens.

V is trimmed back by 2 bases and J by 3 bases, and the junction contains 9 bases that no gene match accounts for. The CDR3 has 16 amino acids, counting the end cysteine and phenylalanine. Only the CDR3 DNA is retained, 48 bases long and in frame from the first base. Beyond this particular receptor, the publication reports: The TRB repertoires of T cells infiltrating skin or the GI tract showed only limited overlap with the TRB repertoires found in blood. Donor-recipient similarity was low at 1-2 months but rose over the first year, and later blood repertoires were often dominated by donor CD8+ memory clones. Across roughly 45 patients, recipient CMV seropositivity and CMV reactivation were highly associated with TRB clonality; PTCy diversity was similar to CNI/methotrexate controls.

Viable CD3+CD4+ or CD3+CD8+ cells that were CCR7+CD45RA+CD45RO-CD95-CD27+CD28+ were classified as naive T cells. Related bone marrow donors provided peripheral blood samples on the day of marrow donation. Peripheral blood and bone marrow mononuclear cells were isolated by Ficoll-Hypaque density centrifugation and were cryopreserved. Sorting of CD4+ and CD8+ T cells, including naive and memory subsets, was performed by FACS on a FACSAria II. Genomic DNA was used for TRB sequencing, which was performed with the immunoSEQ assay at survey resolution or with the hsTCRB kit. The paper's data handling went like this. Initial read processing used immunoSEQ software, and repertoire analyses used the LymphoSeq R package. Clonality was computed as 1 minus normalized Shannon entropy; Gini coefficient was also calculated for each TRB dataset. Phenotypes of unsorted samples were inferred by mapping TRB sequences from sorted subsets of the recipient or donor onto the same recipient's unsorted samples. The clones in this table, taken by TCRdb from immuneACCESS, are in-frame only. Not every clone is retained; where verified, under half of the shortfall comes from an unresolved V gene, and the cause of the rest is unknown. V and J calls and clone size are as listed in that table; D and trimming were resolved from the DNA. Here the sample has tens of thousands of clones; approximately 97% occur a single time. 0.1% to 0.15% of the sample belongs to the ten largest clones.

The sequenced material came from naive CD4+ T cells sorted from PBMCs. The chain couples TRBV5-3 to TRBJ2-7; TRBD1 fits 9 bases in the junction. TRBV5-3 is reported as an ORF; its role is uncertain. This clonotype originated in a middle-aged man in good health, CMV-negative, and a related stem cell transplant donor. The DNA is TGTGCCAGAAGCTTACCCCCGGGACAGGGATACTACGAGCAGTACTTC. Protein translation: CARSLPPGQGYYEQYF.